This T cell receptor (beta chain) appears in the sequencing data of a study of T cells in Graves' hyperthyroidism and ophthalmopathy. Source material for PBMCs was over 8 ml fresh peripheral blood. RNA transcripts yielded amplified TCR beta CDR3 regions. HTBI primers drove first-round RT-PCR of the TCR CDR3. A single record per CDR3 protein comes from TCRdb applying MiXCR to the multiplex PCR reads. The sample includes a few hundred thousand distinct CDR3 sequences, about 22% of them seen just once. This clonotype was seen more than once but under ten times. This sequence was found in a woman aged 70-85 years with Graves' ophthalmopathy. Sequencing was done on a sample of blood.

The CDR3, as DNA: TGTGCCAGCAGCAACACTGCGGGAAACAATGAGCAGTTCTTC. Its protein is CASSNTAGNNEQFF. The rearrangement links TRBV6-1 to TRBJ2-1; maybe TRBD2 (6 bases). The CDR3 is 14 amino acids. The germline V and J ends were trimmed by 6 bases and 5 bases, with 14 bases remaining between them. CDR1 and CDR2 from the germline V gene are MNHNS and SASEGT.